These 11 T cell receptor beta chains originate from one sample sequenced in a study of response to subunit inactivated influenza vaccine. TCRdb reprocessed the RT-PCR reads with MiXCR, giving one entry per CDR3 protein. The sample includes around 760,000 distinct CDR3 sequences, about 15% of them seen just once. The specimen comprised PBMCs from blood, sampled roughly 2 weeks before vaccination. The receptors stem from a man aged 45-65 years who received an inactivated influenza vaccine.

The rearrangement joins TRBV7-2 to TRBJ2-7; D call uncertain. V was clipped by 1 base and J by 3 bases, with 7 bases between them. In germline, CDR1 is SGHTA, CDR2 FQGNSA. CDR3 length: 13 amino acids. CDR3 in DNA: TGTGCCAGCAGCTTAGGGATGGACTACGAGCAGTACTTC. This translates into CASSLGMDYEQYF.

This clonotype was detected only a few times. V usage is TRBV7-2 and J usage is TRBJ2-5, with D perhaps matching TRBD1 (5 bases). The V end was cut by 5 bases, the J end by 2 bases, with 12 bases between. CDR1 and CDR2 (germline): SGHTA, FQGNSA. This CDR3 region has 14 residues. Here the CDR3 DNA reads TGTGCCAGCAGCCGCCGTAGGGGTCAAGAGACCCAGTACTTC. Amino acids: CASSRRRGQETQYF.

DNA for the CDR3: TGTGCCAGCAGGAGCTATCTAGAGGTTCAAGAGACCCAGTACTTC. Protein product: CASRSYLEVQETQYF. The chain couples TRBV2 to TRBJ2-5; D gene ambiguous. V lost 6 bases and J lost 2, with 16 bases in between. The CDR3 is 15 residues long. Germline V CDR1 and CDR2: SNHLY, FYNNEI.

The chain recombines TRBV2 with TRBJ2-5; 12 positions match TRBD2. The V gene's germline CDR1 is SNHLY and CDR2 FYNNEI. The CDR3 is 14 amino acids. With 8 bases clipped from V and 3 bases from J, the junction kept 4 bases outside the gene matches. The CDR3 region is CASGRLAGEETQYF. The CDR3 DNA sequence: TGTGCCAGCGGAAGACTAGCGGGAGAAGAGACCCAGTACTTC.

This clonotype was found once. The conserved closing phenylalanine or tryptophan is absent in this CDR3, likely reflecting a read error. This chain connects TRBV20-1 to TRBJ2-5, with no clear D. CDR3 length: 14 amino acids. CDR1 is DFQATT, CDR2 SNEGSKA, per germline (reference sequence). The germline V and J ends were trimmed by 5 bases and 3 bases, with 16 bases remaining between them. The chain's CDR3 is CSAGLGVAEETQYV. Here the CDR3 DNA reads TGCAGTGCTGGCCTCGGCGTGGCAGAAGAGACCCAGTACGTC.

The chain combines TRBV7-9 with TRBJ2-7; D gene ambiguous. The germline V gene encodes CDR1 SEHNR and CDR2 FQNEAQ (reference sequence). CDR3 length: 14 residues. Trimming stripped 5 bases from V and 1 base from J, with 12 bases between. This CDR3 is CASSPNTVSYEQYF. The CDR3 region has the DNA TGTGCCAGCAGCCCGAATACGGTATCCTACGAGCAGTACTTC.

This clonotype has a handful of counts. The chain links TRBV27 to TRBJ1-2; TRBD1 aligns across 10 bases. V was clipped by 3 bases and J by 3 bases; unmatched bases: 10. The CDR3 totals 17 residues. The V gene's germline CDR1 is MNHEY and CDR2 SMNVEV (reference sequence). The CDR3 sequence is CASSLSPGQGLYYGYTF. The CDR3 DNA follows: TGTGCCAGCAGTTTGTCGCCGGGACAGGGGCTCTACTATGGCTACACCTTC.

The CDR3 DNA follows: TGTGCCAGCAGCTCCGGACTGGGGAATGAGCAGTTCTTC. Protein: CASSSGLGNEQFF. This sequence joins TRBV7-3 and TRBJ2-1, with a weak D call TRBD2 (5 bases). V was cut by 4 bases and J by 7 bases, with 11 bases left in between. This CDR3 contains 13 residues. The germline gives CDR1 SGHTA, CDR2 FQGTGA.

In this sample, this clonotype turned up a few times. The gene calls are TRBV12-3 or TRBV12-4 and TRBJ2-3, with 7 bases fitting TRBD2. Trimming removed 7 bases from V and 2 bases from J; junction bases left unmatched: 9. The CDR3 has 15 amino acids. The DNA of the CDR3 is TGTGCCAGCACTACGGGGGGAAAAATCACAGATACGCAGTATTTT. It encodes CASTTGGKITDTQYF.

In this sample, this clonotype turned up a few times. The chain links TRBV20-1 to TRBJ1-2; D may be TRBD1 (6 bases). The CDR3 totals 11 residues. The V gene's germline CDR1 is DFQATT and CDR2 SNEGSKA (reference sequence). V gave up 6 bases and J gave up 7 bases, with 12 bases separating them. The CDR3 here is CSAGEGGGYTF. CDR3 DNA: TGCAGTGCCGGAGAAGGGGGTGGCTACACCTTC.

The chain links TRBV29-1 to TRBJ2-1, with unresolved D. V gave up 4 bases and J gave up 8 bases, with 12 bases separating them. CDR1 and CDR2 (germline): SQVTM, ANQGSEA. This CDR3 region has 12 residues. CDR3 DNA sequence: TGCAGCGTTGCTTACAGTACCTATGAGCAGTTCTTC. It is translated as CSVAYSTYEQFF.